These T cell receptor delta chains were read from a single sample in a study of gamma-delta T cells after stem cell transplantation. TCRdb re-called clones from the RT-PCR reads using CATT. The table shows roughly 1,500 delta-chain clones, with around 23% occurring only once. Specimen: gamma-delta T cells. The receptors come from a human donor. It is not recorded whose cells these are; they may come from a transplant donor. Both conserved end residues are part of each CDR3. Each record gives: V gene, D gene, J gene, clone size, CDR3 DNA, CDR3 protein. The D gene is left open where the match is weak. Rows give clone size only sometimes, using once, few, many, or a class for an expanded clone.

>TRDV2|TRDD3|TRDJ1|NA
TGTGCCTGTGACGCCGGCGATGGGGGATACCCTAATAAACTCATCTTT
CACDAGDGGYPNKLIF
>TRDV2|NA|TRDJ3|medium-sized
TGTGCCTGTGACATAGTGGACGAGGGGGGAGAATCCTGGGACACCCGACAGATGTTTTTC
CACDIVDEGGESWDTRQMFF
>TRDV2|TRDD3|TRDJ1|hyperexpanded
TGTGCCTGTGATTTACTGGGGGACTACACCGATAAACTCATCTTT
CACDLLGDYTDKLIF
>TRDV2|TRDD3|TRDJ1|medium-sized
TGTGCCTGTGACACCGTTTTGGGTACTGGGGGCTTCTACACCGATAAACTCATCTTT
CACDTVLGTGGFYTDKLIF
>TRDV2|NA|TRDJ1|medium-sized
TGTGCCTGTGACACTGTTTCTGGAAATTTACTCACCGATAAACTCATCTTT
CACDTVSGNLLTDKLIF
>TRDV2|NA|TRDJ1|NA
TGTGCCTGTGACACCGTCCTGGGCTACACCGATAAACTCATCTTT
CACDTVLGYTDKLIF
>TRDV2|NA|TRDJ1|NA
TGTGCCTGTGACACCCTCCGGGATAGGGGTGAAGGTAAACTCATCTTT
CACDTLRDRGEGKLIF
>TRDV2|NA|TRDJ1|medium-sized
TGTGCCTGTGACCCTCTTCCTACTGGGGATCCGTACACCGATAAACTCATCTTT
CACDPLPTGDPYTDKLIF
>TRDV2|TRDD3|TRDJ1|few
TGTGCCTGTGACACCGTCGGGATAATGGGGGATACCGCCGATAAACTCATCTTT
CACDTVGIMGDTADKLIF
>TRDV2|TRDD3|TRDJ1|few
TGTGCCTGTGACCTCGTGGCGCCGGGAACTGGGGGATACAGAGATAAACTCATCTTT
CACDLVAPGTGGYRDKLIF
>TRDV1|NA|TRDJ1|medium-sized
TGTGCTCTTGGGGAAACCTTCGGGCTTTCCTCTATTTATTTAGGGGGGGCCGATAAACTCATCTTT
CALGETFGLSSIYLGGADKLIF
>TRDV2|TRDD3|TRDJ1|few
TGTGCCTGTGACACGGTAGGGTTACTGGGGGATACGGGCACCGATAAACTCATCTTT
CACDTVGLLGDTGTDKLIF
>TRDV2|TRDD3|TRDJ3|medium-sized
TGTGCCTGTGACACCGGTACTGGGGGATACCAGAGCTCCTGGGACACCCGACAGATGTTTTTC
CACDTGTGGYQSSWDTRQMFF
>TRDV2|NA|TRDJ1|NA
TGTGCCTGTGACCCCCTAATCCCTTTGAAGAGGGGGCCGAACACCGATAAACTCATCTTT
CACDPLIPLKRGPNTDKLIF
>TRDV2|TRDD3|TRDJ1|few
TGTGCCTGTGACTCCATTGGGGGATCGGTCAACACCGATAAACTCATCTTT
CACDSIGGSVNTDKLIF
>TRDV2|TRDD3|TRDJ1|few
TGTGCCTGTGACACTCTGGATAAGGCGGCGGGGGATACAGTCCTCACCGATAAACTCATCTTT
CACDTLDKAAGDTVLTDKLIF
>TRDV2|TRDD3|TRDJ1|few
TGTGCCTGTGACACAATCGCCTCTTGGGGGATACGAGGATCCATTCCCGATAAACTCATCTTT
CACDTIASWGIRGSIPDKLIF
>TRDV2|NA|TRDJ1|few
TGTGCCTGTGACTCCATGGGGCTGGGGAGTAAACTCATCTTT
CACDSMGLGSKLIF
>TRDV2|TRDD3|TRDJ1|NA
TGTGCCTGTGACAGCGTACTGGGGGATACGCGTGTGTCGATCACCGATAAACTCATCTTT
CACDSVLGDTRVSITDKLIF
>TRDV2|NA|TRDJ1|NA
TGTGCCTGTGACACCGTAGGGGAGTACACCGATAAACTCATCTTT
CACDTVGEYTDKLIF
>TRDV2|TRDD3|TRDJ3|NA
TGTGCCTGTGACCCTACTGGGGGAACCTGGGACACCCGACAGATGTTTTTC
CACDPTGGTWDTRQMFF
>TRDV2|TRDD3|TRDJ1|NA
TGTGCCTGTGACCTTCTAACTGGGGGATACGGGTACACCGATAAACTCATCTTT
CACDLLTGGYGYTDKLIF
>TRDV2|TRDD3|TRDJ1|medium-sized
TGTGCCTGTGACACCGTGCGAACTGGGGGATACGCTCCCCCAATCACCGATAAACTCATCTTT
CACDTVRTGGYAPPITDKLIF
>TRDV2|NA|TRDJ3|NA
TGTGCCTGTGACACCGCTGGGGTTAGCTCCTGGGACACTCGACAGATGTTTTTC
CACDTAGVSSWDTRQMFF
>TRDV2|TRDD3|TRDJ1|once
TGTGCCTGTGACACCGTTCTTTTGGGGGACCTCACGCCGTACGCCGATAAACTCATCTTT
CACDTVLLGDLTPYADKLIF
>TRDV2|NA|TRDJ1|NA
TGTGCCTGTGACTCGTCGTGGGGATCATACACCGATAAACTCATCTTT
CACDSSWGSYTDKLIF
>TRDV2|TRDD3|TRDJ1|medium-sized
TGTGCCTGTGACACTCTTAGCACTGGGGGATACACCGATAAACTCATCTTT
CACDTLSTGGYTDKLIF
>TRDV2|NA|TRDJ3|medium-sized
TGTGCCTGTGACACCGCTGGGGAGGTCTCCTGGGACACCCGACAGATGTTTTTC
CACDTAGEVSWDTRQMFF
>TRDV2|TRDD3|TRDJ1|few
TGTGCCTGTGACACTCTGGGGGATACCTCCGATAAACTCATCTTT
CACDTLGDTSDKLIF
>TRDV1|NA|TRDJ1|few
TGTGCTCTTGGGGAACTGTTCGGGCTCACAGGTGCTATGTGGTACACCGATAAACTCATCTTT
CALGELFGLTGAMWYTDKLIF
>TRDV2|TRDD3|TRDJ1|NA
TGTGCCTGTGACACTATGGGTTTAAGTCCTCAGAGACTGGGGCGCCACCCACCCACCGATAAACTCATCTTT
CACDTMGLSPQRLGRHPPTDKLIF
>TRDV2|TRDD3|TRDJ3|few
TGTGCCTGTGACCAGACCATGGGATACGAATCCTGGGACACCCGACAGATGTTTTTC
CACDQTMGYESWDTRQMFF